Listed below are T cell receptor beta chains from one sample, sequenced in a study of shared clonotypes between healthy human individuals. Sequenced by immunoSEQ multiplex PCR; TCRdb stores in-frame clones only, minus some. Among roughly 590,000 clones, nearly 97% were seen once, and the ten largest hold less than 0.13%. The sequencing input was naive CD8+ T cells sorted from blood. Receptors originate from a woman aged 25 to 39 in good health. The CDR3 runs from the conserved cysteine through the conserved F or W. D genes are given only for firm matches. Only some rows state a clone size, as once, few, many or a class for expanded clones.

CDR3aa: CASSVGRQRALTGANVLTF
CDR3nt: TGTGCCAGCAGCGTAGGCAGGCAGAGGGCCCTGACTGGGGCCAACGTCCTGACTTTC
d_gene: .
j_gene: TRBJ2-6
v_gene: TRBV9
abundance: .

CDR3aa: CASSPLAGFYNEQFF
CDR3nt: TGTGCCAGCAGTCCTCTAGCGGGGTTCTACAATGAGCAGTTCTTC
d_gene: TRBD2
j_gene: TRBJ2-1
v_gene: TRBV11-2
abundance: once

CDR3aa: CASSPPGAQGTQYF
CDR3nt: TGCGCCAGCAGCCCCCCAGGGGCGCAAGGGACCCAGTACTTC
d_gene: .
j_gene: TRBJ2-5
v_gene: TRBV4-1
abundance: .

CDR3aa: CASSPFLNTEAFF
CDR3nt: TGTGCCAGTAGCCCCTTTTTGAACACTGAAGCTTTCTTT
d_gene: .
j_gene: TRBJ1-1
v_gene: TRBV19
abundance: .

CDR3aa: CASIPSGSSHEQYF
CDR3nt: TGTGCCAGCATCCCTAGCGGGAGCTCCCACGAGCAGTACTTC
d_gene: TRBD2
j_gene: TRBJ2-7
v_gene: TRBV28
abundance: .

CDR3aa: CASSLQDRVYEQYF
CDR3nt: TGTGCCAGCAGCCTACAGGACAGGGTCTACGAGCAGTACTTC
d_gene: TRBD1
j_gene: TRBJ2-7
v_gene: TRBV7-9
abundance: .

CDR3aa: CASSYSGRLVDTQYF
CDR3nt: TGTGCCAGCAGTTATAGCGGGAGGTTGGTAGATACGCAGTATTTT
d_gene: TRBD2
j_gene: TRBJ2-3
v_gene: TRBV27
abundance: .

CDR3aa: CASSPGTGGDYGYTF
CDR3nt: TGTGCCAGCAGTCCGGGGACAGGGGGCGACTATGGCTACACCTTC
d_gene: TRBD1
j_gene: TRBJ1-2
v_gene: TRBV6-5
abundance: .

CDR3aa: CASSLERGTDTQYF
CDR3nt: TGTGCCAGCAGCTTGGAGCGGGGCACAGATACGCAGTATTTT
d_gene: .
j_gene: TRBJ2-3
v_gene: TRBV7-8
abundance: .

CDR3aa: CASSARLAYEQYF
CDR3nt: TGTGCCAGCAGCGCCCGACTAGCATACGAGCAGTACTTC
d_gene: TRBD2
j_gene: TRBJ2-7
v_gene: TRBV27
abundance: .

CDR3aa: CSAERVSSYNEQFF
CDR3nt: TGCAGCGCCGAGCGGGTGAGCTCCTACAATGAGCAGTTCTTC
d_gene: .
j_gene: TRBJ2-1
v_gene: TRBV29-1
abundance: .

CDR3aa: CASSLRLGSDTQYF
CDR3nt: TGTGCCAGCAGCTTACGTCTGGGGTCAGATACGCAGTATTTT
d_gene: .
j_gene: TRBJ2-3
v_gene: TRBV13
abundance: once

CDR3aa: CSVGSRDRRLGDTEAFF
CDR3nt: TGCAGCGTTGGGTCTCGGGACAGGAGATTGGGGGACACTGAAGCTTTCTTT
d_gene: TRBD1
j_gene: TRBJ1-1
v_gene: TRBV29-1
abundance: .

CDR3aa: CASSSPGLAGEQYF
CDR3nt: TGTGCCAGCAGCTCCCCGGGACTAGCGGGAGAGCAGTACTTC
d_gene: TRBD2
j_gene: TRBJ2-7
v_gene: TRBV7-9
abundance: .

CDR3aa: CASSLRSSGQGYEQFF
CDR3nt: TGTGCCAGCAGCTTAAGGTCTTCGGGACAGGGGTATGAGCAGTTCTTC
d_gene: TRBD1
j_gene: TRBJ2-1
v_gene: TRBV7-8
abundance: .

CDR3aa: CASSPGRRDTEAFF
CDR3nt: TGTGCCAGCAGCCCAGGGCGAAGGGACACTGAAGCTTTCTTT
d_gene: .
j_gene: TRBJ1-1
v_gene: TRBV13
abundance: .

CDR3aa: CASSMLAGDTQYF
CDR3nt: TGTGCCAGCAGTATGCTAGCGGGAGATACGCAGTATTTT
d_gene: TRBD2
j_gene: TRBJ2-3
v_gene: TRBV6-6
abundance: .

CDR3aa: CAWSTGRLTEAFF
CDR3nt: TGTGCCTGGAGTACGGGACGGCTCACTGAAGCTTTCTTT
d_gene: .
j_gene: TRBJ1-1
v_gene: TRBV30
abundance: few

CDR3aa: CAWSHTRYNEQFF
CDR3nt: TGTGCCTGGAGTCACACTAGATACAATGAGCAGTTCTTC
d_gene: .
j_gene: TRBJ2-1
v_gene: TRBV30
abundance: .